This TCR beta chain is drawn from a study of T cell repertoires and HLA-DP antigens. Overall study results and limits: Antigen presentation used HeLa cells, with total CD4+ cells responding.

The repertoire was sequenced with immunoSEQ multiplex PCR; TCRdb's copy has only in-frame clones and lacks some. Of some 110,000 clones listed, about 92% are singletons. Germline loops: CDR1 SGHRS, CDR2 YFSETQ. Germline trimming cut 1 base from V and 4 bases from J; bases unmatched to any gene: 5. The CDR3 totals 16 residues. About this clone itself: What it binds is unknown.

This chain links TRBV5-1 with TRBJ2-2; 9 bases agree with TRBD2. The material sequenced was CD4+ T cells from PBMCs. The sequence was collected from a woman aged 18-30 years in good health and CMV-seronegative. The CDR3 sequence is CASSLLASGATGELFF. In DNA, the CDR3 is TGCGCCAGCAGCTTGTTGGCTAGCGGGGCCACCGGGGAGCTGTTTTTT.